This paragraph reports one TCR beta chain. Method: immunoSEQ multiplex PCR; TCRdb's copy keeps in-frame clones and lacks some. This table holds about 34,000 clones, around 83% found once. This sample was included in a study of control samples from healthy donors and cancer patients. The receptor was derived from a woman aged 40 to 49 with lung cancer. Sequencing was performed on PBMCs.

For the CDR3, the DNA is TGTGCCAGCAGTGACGGCGCGGGGGGCTACAATGAGCAGTTCTTC. It yields the protein CASSDGAGGYNEQFF. V gene TRBV6-4 combines with J gene TRBJ2-1; TRBD2 aligns across 8 bases. Germline CDR1 and CDR2: MRHNA and SNTAGT. Trimming cost V 2 bases and J 3 bases; bases outside gene matches: 3. The CDR3 is made up of 15 amino acids.